The entry below describes one T cell receptor (beta chain). The antigen is undetermined. V lost 7 bases and J lost 2, with 10 bases in between. This CDR3 comprises 13 residues. The sample belongs to a study of Ad26.COV2.S vaccination and SARS-CoV-2 variants. Regarding the study as a whole: The placebo group had lower spike-specific TCR breadth than the vaccine recipients did. Measures of TCR breadth and depth may have fallen short of total T cell responses. It was found that vaccine and placebo recipients had similar non-spike TCR breadth. The authors reported substantial breadth in spike-specific CD8+ and CD4+ T cell responses after vaccination.

The table came from immunoSEQ multiplex PCR; TCRdb's copy has only in-frame clones and leaves some out. This sample yields some 190,000 clones, of which approximately 90% are seen a single time; around 6.3% belongs to the top ten. This specimen consisted of peripheral blood, obtained after recovery from COVID-19. This sequence was found in a human donor who had recovered from COVID-19. The chain employs TRBV12-3 or TRBV12-4 and TRBJ2-3; D not certain. The CDR3 loop reads CASTLGFTDTQYF. The CDR3 region has the DNA TGTGCCAGCACCCTGGGATTCACAGATACGCAGTATTTT.